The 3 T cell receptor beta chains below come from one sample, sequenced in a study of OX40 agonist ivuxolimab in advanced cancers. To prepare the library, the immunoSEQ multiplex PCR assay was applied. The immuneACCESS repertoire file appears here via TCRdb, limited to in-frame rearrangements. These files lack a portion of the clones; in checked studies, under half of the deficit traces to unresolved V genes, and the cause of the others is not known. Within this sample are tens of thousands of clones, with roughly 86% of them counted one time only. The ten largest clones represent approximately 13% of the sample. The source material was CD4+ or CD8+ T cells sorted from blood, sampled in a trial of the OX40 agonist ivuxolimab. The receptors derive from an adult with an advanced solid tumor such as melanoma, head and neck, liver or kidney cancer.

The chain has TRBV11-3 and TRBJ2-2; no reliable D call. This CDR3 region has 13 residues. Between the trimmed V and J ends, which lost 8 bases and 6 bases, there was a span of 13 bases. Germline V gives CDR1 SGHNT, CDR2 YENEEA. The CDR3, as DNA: TGTGCCAGCGCAGGCCAGACCTCCGGGGAGCTGTTTTTT. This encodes CASAGQTSGELFF.

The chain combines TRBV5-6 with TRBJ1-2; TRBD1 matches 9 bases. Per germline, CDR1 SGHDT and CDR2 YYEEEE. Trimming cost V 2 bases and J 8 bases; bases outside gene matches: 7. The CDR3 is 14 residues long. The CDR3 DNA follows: TGTGCCAGCAGCTTTGACAGGGGGATGGGAGGCTACACCTTC. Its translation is CASSFDRGMGGYTF.

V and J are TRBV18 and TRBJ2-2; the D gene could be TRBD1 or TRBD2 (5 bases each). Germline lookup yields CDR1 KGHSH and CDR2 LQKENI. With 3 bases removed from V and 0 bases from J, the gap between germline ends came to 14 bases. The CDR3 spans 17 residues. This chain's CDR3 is CASSPNLEGSNTGELFF. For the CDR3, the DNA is TGTGCCAGCTCACCTAATCTAGAGGGGTCGAACACCGGGGAGCTGTTTTTT.